Each of the 10 T cell receptor beta chains below was sequenced from the same sample in a study of T-cell memory formation after mild COVID-19. Each CDR3 protein gets one entry after TCRdb re-called the 5' RACE reads with MiXCR. This table holds 110,000 or so distinct CDR3 sequences, 20% to 25% found once. The sample comprised PBMCs or a T cell subset sorted from them (not recorded which). The receptors here all came from a man aged 18 to 30 who had mild COVID-19 (a few samples of this study predate the infection). Cell type and time point are not known.

This clonotype was observed a few times. V and J are TRBV7-9 and TRBJ1-2; D is unclear. Germline V lookup: CDR1 SEHNR, CDR2 FQNEAQ (reference sequence). V was pared by 3 bases and J by 6 bases, with 8 bases between. This CDR3 comprises 12 residues. The CDR3: CASSFGQDGYTF. The CDR3 DNA follows: TGTGCCAGCAGCTTCGGTCAGGATGGCTACACCTTC.

V is TRBV27 and J is TRBJ2-2; D gene ambiguous. Trimming took off 3 bases at V and 5 bases at J, with 7 bases between the two ends. From germline, CDR1 is MNHEY and CDR2 SMNVEV (reference sequence). This CDR3 comprises 13 residues. CDR3 residues: CASSFLGTGELFF. CDR3 DNA sequence: TGTGCCAGCAGTTTTCTGGGGACCGGGGAGCTGTTTTTT.

The chain carries TRBV7-2 and TRBJ2-5; D gene uncertain. In germline, CDR1 is SGHTA, CDR2 FQGNSA. V shed 5 bases and J shed 4 bases, with 11 bases lying between them. The length of the CDR3 is 13 residues. CDR3: CASSPRLGETQYF. CDR3 DNA: TGTGCCAGCAGCCCGAGACTCGGAGAGACCCAGTACTTC.

The V call is TRBV12-5, the J call TRBJ1-5; no firm D call. This CDR3 contains 14 residues. The V and J ends lost 1 base and 6 bases respectively, with 10 bases between them. Germline CDR1 is LGHNT and CDR2 is FRNRAP. The CDR3 region has the DNA TGTGCTAGTGGTTTGGGAGACGCCCTTCAGCCCCAGCATTTT. This sequence encodes CASGLGDALQPQHF.

The chain joins TRBV10-3 to TRBJ2-3; no clear D gene. The CDR3 has 12 residues. CDR1 and CDR2 (germline): ENHRY, SYGVKD. Deletions cut 3 bases from V and 4 bases from J, with 5 bases between. DNA of the CDR3: TGTGCCATCAGTGACATAGCAGATACGCAGTATTTT. It yields the protein CAISDIADTQYF.

This clonotype turned up a few times. The rearrangement joins TRBV5-4 to TRBJ2-3; D tentatively reads TRBD1 or TRBD2 (5 bases each). Germline CDR1 reads SGHNT; CDR2 reads YYREEE (reference sequence). The CDR3 has 12 residues. Trimming stripped 0 bases from V and 9 bases from J, with 8 bases between. CDR3 nucleotide sequence: TGTGCCAGCAGCTTGGCCAGGGACACGCAGTATTTT. Translated: CASSLARDTQYF. The entire variable domain, with the rest obtained from reference TRBV5-4 and TRBJ2-3, is as follows: ETGVTQSPTHLIKTRGQQVTLRCSSQSGHNTVSWYQQALGQGPQFIFQYYREEENGRGNFPPRFSGLQFPNYSSELNVNALELDDSALYLCASSLARDTQYFGPGTRLTVL.

This clonotype was seen more than once but under ten times. This sequence joins TRBV18 and TRBJ2-3, with D tentatively TRBD2 (6 bases). Germline-derived CDR1 and CDR2 are KGHSH and LQKENI. The V end lost 2 bases, the J end lost 2 bases, and 11 bases lay between the germline ends. The CDR3 covers 15 residues. DNA of the CDR3: TGTGCCAGCTCACCAGAATTAGCGGACACAGATACGCAGTATTTT. This encodes CASSPELADTDTQYF. The full variable domain, with the rest looked up from reference TRBV18 and TRBJ2-3, is NAGVMQNPRHLVRRRGQEARLRCSPMKGHSHVYWYRQLPEEGLKFMVYLQKENIIDESGMPKERFSAEFPKEGPSILRIQQVVRGDSAAYFCASSPELADTDTQYFGPGTRLTVL.

This clonotype was picked up a small number of times. J is TRBJ2-7 and V is TRBV20-1; D may be TRBD2 (6 bases). Germline loops: CDR1 DFQATT, CDR2 SNEGSKA (reference sequence). CDR3 length: 13 amino acids. Trimming shortened V by 1 base and J by 0 bases, and 7 bases separated the two germline ends. The CDR3 region is CSARGGISYEQYF. The CDR3 DNA reads TGCAGTGCTAGAGGCGGGATCTCCTACGAGCAGTACTTC.

This clonotype showed up just a few times. This rearrangement joins TRBV6-5 to TRBJ2-7; no reliable D call. Per germline, CDR1 MNHEY and CDR2 SVGAGI. V lost 1 base and J lost 3, with 1 base in between. This CDR3 has 11 residues. In DNA, the CDR3 is TGTGCCAGCAGTTACTTCTACGAGCAGTACTTC. Translating it yields CASSYFYEQYF.

The chain employs TRBV6-6 and TRBJ2-6; no clear D gene. V was cut by 4 bases and J by 3 bases, with 13 bases left in between. This CDR3 is 16 amino acids long. Looked up from germline, CDR1 is MNHNY and CDR2 is SVGAGI (reference sequence). The CDR3 nucleotides are TGTGCCAGCAGTTCGTTTCTGGGTGTTGGGGCCAACGTCCTGACTTTC. Its translation is CASSSFLGVGANVLTF.